What follows describes a single TCR beta chain. The specificity of this receptor is unknown. No clone much larger than this one lies a single base away; base qualities are absent. This sample stems from a study of cytomegalovirus exposure and HLA in healthy donors (dated by TCRdb to 2016 to 2017). The study in broad terms: The 650 to 800 repertoires of the first cohort and the 95 to 150 validation repertoires were produced on the same platform, according to a later analysis. The study was designed to test whether signatures of past pathogen exposure could be identified by cataloging public T cell receptors. Along with the approximately 650-subject first cohort, a separate validation cohort of about 110 different subjects was used. High-throughput TCR immunosequencing, statistical association of individual TCRs with disease status, and machine learning were combined to predict cytomegalovirus infection status. Beyond this particular receptor, the publication reports: Subsequent analysis determined that TCRs grouped into clusters in the first cohort also showed a tendency toward co-occurrence across the roughly 110 validation repertoires, and approximately 94% of cluster scores exceeded 0. Across donors, most TCR sequences were observed very rarely, whereas some public TCRs were present in many individuals. A total of some 180 TCR beta chains were listed by the study as associated with cytomegalovirus. All 130 or so repertoires were used to score co-occurrence in the validation cohort in a later analysis, because that analysis had no HLA typing for the cohort. The classifier was reported to diagnose cytomegalovirus status with high specificity and sensitivity in both the original and validation cohorts. Three of the identified cytomegalovirus-associated TCR beta chains were confirmed in vitro to be specific for cytomegalovirus antigens. According to the authors, the approach could potentially be generalized to other disease states and immunological phenotypes.

The donors belonged to the validation cohort of 120 subjects, which was separate from the approximately 660-subject first cohort. Receptor libraries were prepared by the immunoSEQ multiplex PCR assay. From the authors' description of their analysis: A statistical classification framework was developed to diagnose cytomegalovirus status using the catalog of TCR beta chain sequences. TCRdb holds this immuneACCESS table with in-frame rearrangements only. Some clones are missing; in checked studies, unresolved V genes explain under half, and the rest has no known cause. D and trimming come from the DNA, and the V and J calls and clone size come from that table. This sample has some 150,000 clones in its table, and around nine tenths of those were observed once. The biggest ten clones account for about 3% of the sample. V is shortened by 6 bases, J by 4 bases, and the region joining them spans 19 bases. Inclusive of the bounding cysteine and phenylalanine, the CDR3 is 15 residues long. Kept here is only the CDR3 DNA, which spans 45 bases and is read in frame from base 1. Taken from the germline V gene, the CDR1 and CDR2 loops are SGHTA and FQGTGA.

The sequence joins TRBV7-3 to TRBJ2-7, with TRBD2 tentatively as D gene (6 bases match). Sequencing was performed on PBMCs. The clonotype comes from a young woman in good health and CMV-seropositive. The CDR3 protein is CASSLSQEGRYEQYF. The sequence in DNA is TGTGCCAGCAGTCTGTCGCAGGAGGGCCGATACGAGCAGTACTTC.